This T cell receptor (beta chain) stems from a study of molecular identifiers for immune sequencing clone quantification. With listed TCR primers and previously described methods, bulk TCR libraries were prepared. TCRdb reanalysed the PCR reads using MiXCR and keeps one entry per CDR3 protein. The data show hundreds of thousands of distinct CDR3 sequences, over 25% seen once. Broader study findings: Clones that had above 20 RNA copies took up over 98% of effector molecules but under 1% in naive cells. The sizes of highly expanded clones could be underestimated when identical TCR molecules share a barcode.

Regarding this clonotype: The antigen remains unidentified.

Trimming left V 3 bases short and J 0 bases short, with 18 bases between. The CDR3 is 19 amino acids. Sequenced input: naive CD8+ T cells from blood, with Jurkat cell RNA spiked in. Documented subset: FACS-sorted CD8+CD4-CCR7+CD45RA+ naive T cells. The chain recombines TRBV23-1 with TRBJ2-6; possibly TRBD1 for D (6 bases). TRBV23-1 is identified as an open reading frame with a role that is uncertain. The TCR was taken from a human donor in good health. Some libraries in this study had Jurkat cell RNA spiked in. CDR3: CASSHYRGKKISGANVLTF. The CDR3 DNA reads as TGCGCCAGCAGTCATTATAGGGGGAAGAAAATCTCTGGGGCCAACGTCCTGACTTTC.